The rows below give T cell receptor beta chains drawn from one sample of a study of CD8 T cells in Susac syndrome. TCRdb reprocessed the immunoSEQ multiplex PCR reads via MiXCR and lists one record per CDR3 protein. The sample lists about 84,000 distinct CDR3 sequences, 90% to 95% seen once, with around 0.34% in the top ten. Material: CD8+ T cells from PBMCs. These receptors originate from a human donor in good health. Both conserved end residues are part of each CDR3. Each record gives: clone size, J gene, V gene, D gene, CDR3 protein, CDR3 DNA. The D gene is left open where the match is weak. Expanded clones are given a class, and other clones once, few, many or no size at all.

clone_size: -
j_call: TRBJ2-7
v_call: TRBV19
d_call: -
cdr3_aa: CASSSALGQTYEQYF
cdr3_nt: TGTGCCAGTAGTTCAGCCCTAGGACAGACCTACGAGCAGTACTTC

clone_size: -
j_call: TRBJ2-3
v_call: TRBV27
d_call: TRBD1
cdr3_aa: CASSSRQGADTQYF
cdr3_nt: TGTGCCAGCAGTTCCCGACAGGGGGCAGATACGCAGTATTTT

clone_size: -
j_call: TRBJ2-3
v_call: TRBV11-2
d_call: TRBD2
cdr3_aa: CASSLGLAGGPPDTQYF
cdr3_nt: TGTGCCAGCAGCTTAGGACTAGCGGGGGGGCCCCCAGATACGCAGTATTTT

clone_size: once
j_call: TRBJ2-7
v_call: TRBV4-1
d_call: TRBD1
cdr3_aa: CASSLGQGISYEQYF
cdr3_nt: TGCGCCAGCAGCCTCGGACAGGGTATCTCCTACGAGCAGTACTTC

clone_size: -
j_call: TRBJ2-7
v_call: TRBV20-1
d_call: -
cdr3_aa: CSASPIDQEPYEQYF
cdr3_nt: TGCAGTGCTAGTCCCATCGACCAGGAACCCTACGAGCAGTACTTC

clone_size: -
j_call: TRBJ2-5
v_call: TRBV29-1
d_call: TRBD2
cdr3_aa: CSVMGLEGDLDQETQYF
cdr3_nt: TGCAGCGTTATGGGACTAGAGGGGGACCTTGACCAGGAGACCCAGTACTTC

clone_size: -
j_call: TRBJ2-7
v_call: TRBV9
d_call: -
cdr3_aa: CASSAGGGRTYEQYF
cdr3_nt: TGTGCCAGCAGCGCCGGAGGGGGCCGAACCTACGAGCAGTACTTC

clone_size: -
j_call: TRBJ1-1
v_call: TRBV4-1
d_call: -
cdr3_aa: CASSQRTEEAFF
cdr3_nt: TGCGCCAGCAGCCAGAGGACGGAAGAAGCTTTCTTT

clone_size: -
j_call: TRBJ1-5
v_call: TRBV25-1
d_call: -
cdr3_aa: CASSALNQPQHF
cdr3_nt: TGTGCCAGCAGTGCCCTCAACCAGCCCCAGCATTTT

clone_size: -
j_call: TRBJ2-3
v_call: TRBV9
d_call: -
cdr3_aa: CASSGSRDSITDTQYF
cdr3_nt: TGTGCCAGCAGCGGCTCCAGGGACTCCATCACAGATACGCAGTATTTT

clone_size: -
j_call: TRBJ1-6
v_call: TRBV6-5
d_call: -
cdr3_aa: CASGEERFTSPLHF
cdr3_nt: TGTGCCAGCGGGGAAGAACGGTTTACTTCACCCCTCCACTTT

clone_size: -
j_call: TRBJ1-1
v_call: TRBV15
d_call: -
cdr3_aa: CATSRDRQAWNTEAFF
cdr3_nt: TGTGCCACCAGCAGAGATCGGCAGGCGTGGAACACTGAAGCTTTCTTT

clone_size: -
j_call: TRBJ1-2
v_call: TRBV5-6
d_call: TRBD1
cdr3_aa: CASSDGTGGYGYTF
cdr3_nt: TGTGCCAGCAGCGACGGGACAGGGGGCTATGGCTACACCTTC

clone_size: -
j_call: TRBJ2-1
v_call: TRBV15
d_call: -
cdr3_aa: CATSKEGGARLYNEQFF
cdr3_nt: TGTGCCACCAGCAAGGAGGGGGGGGCTCGTCTCTACAATGAGCAGTTCTTC

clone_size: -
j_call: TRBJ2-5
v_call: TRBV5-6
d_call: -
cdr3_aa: CASSELVRETQYF
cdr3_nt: TGTGCCAGCAGCGAACTAGTAAGAGAGACCCAGTACTTC

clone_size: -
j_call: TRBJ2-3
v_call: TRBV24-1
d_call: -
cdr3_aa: CATTSGQHSDTQYF
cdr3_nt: TGTGCCACCACTTCGGGACAACATTCCGATACGCAGTATTTT

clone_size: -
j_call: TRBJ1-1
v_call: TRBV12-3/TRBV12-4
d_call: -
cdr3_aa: CASSYSTEAFF
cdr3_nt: TGTGCCAGCAGCTATTCCACTGAAGCTTTCTTT

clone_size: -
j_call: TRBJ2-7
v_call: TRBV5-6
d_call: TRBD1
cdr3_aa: CASSFGRGINEQYF
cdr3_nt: TGTGCCAGCAGCTTCGGCAGGGGGATCAACGAGCAGTACTTC

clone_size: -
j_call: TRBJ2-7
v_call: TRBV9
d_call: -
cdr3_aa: CASSVAWGSYEQYF
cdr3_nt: TGTGCCAGCAGCGTAGCGTGGGGCTCCTACGAGCAGTACTTC

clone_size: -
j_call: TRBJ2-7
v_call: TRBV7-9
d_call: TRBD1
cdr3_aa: CASSPTGYGEQYF
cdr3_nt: TGTGCCAGCAGCCCGACAGGGTACGGCGAGCAGTACTTC

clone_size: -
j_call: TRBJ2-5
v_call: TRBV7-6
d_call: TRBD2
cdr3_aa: CASSRPPAGERHEMETQYF
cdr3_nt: TGTGCCAGCAGCCGTCCTCCTGCGGGGGAGCGACATGAGATGGAGACCCAGTACTTC

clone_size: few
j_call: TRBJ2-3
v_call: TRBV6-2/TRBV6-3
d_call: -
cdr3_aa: CASSYNPGGDPTDTQYF
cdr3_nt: TGTGCCAGCAGTTACAACCCCGGAGGCGATCCCACAGATACGCAGTATTTT

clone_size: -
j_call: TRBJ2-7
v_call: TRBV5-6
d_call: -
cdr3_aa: CASSPLGPVEQYF
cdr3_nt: TGTGCCAGCAGCCCCCTAGGGCCAGTCGAGCAGTACTTC

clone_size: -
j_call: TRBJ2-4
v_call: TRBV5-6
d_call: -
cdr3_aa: CASSLVGRGTIQYF
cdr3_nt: TGTGCCAGCAGCTTGGTTGGCAGGGGAACCATTCAGTACTTC

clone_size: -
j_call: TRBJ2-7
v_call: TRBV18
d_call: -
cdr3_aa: CASSERESSYEQYF
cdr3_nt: TGTGCCAGCTCCGAAAGGGAGAGCTCCTACGAGCAGTACTTC